This entry is about one T cell receptor beta chain. Antigen specificity is unknown. The CDR3 length is 17 residues. V dropped 5 bases and J dropped 6; count of bases not matched to a gene: 18. The germline V gene encodes CDR1 SGHTA and CDR2 FQGNSA. The source of the sample is a study of blood T cells in healthy people across ages. Study conclusions and caveats: Naive T cell percentage by flow cytometry tracked strongly with beta diversity. Older individuals had lower TCR beta diversity per million T cells (the decline was roughly linear). Estimates of diversity drawn from one million T cells were considered underestimates.

Approximately 9.4 milliliters was the volume of peripheral blood drawn from each donor. Next came a second PCR, run for roughly 6 to 11 cycles, which used a sample-barcoded 5' primer along with a J-beta primer mix. MiXCR was run by TCRdb on the 5' RACE reads, yielding one entry per CDR3 protein. Of 600,000 or so distinct CDR3 sequences in the sample, about 45% were seen once. What was sequenced was blood. This clonotype was obtained from an elderly man in good health. The V gene is TRBV7-2, the J gene TRBJ2-5, with 7 positions matching TRBD1. CDR3 loop: CASSPRTGIHPFKTQYF. The CDR3 DNA reads TGTGCCAGCAGCCCCCGGACAGGCATACACCCGTTCAAGACCCAGTACTTC.